A few counts support the clone carrying this T cell receptor (beta chain). This entry belongs to a study of blood T cell repertoires in COVID-19. Participants spanned ages about 18 to 95 years and resided in about 25 US areas. In the original analysis: Cell counts per sample came from amplifying reference gene primers. Data came from immunoSEQ multiplex PCR; TCRdb stores just in-frame clones and leaves some out. V and J calls and clone size are copied from that table; D and trimming were computed from the DNA. The data hold about 270,000 clones, with more than 75% observed a single time. The specimen sequenced was PBMCs or T cells enriched from blood (not recorded which). The receptor comes from a woman between 55 and 75 years old in a cohort exposed to, infected with or recovered from COVID-19 (not recorded which).

The chain's CDR3 is CASSYGDRRGTEAFF. CDR3 sequence (DNA): TGTGCCAGCAGTTACGGAGACAGGCGGGGGACTGAAGCTTTCTTT. The chain couples TRBV6-5 to TRBJ1-1; a weak D match, TRBD1 (6 bases). This CDR3 has 15 residues. The V gene lost 2 bases and the J gene lost 5 bases, with 15 bases spanning the gap. The germline CDR1 and CDR2 sequences are MNHEY and SVGAGI.